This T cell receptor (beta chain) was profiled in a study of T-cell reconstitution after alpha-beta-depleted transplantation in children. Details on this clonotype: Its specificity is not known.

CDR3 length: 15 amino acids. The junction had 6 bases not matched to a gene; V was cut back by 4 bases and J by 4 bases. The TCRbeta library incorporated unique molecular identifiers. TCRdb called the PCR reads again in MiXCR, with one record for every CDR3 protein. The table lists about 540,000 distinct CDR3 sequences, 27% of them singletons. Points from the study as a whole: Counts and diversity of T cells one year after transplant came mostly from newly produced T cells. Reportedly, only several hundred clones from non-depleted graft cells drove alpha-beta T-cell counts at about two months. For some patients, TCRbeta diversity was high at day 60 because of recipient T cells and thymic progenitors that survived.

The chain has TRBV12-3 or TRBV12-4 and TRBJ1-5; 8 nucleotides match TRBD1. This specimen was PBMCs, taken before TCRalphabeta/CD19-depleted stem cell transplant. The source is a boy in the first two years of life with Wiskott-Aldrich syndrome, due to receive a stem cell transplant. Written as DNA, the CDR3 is TGTGCCAGCAGTTCCCGGGACAGGCGAAATCAGCCCCAGCATTTT. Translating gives CASSSRDRRNQPQHF.